The rows below give T cell receptor beta chains drawn from one sample of a study of regulatory and conventional T cells in RAG deficiency. Repertoires were generated with immunoSEQ multiplex PCR, while TCRdb's copy carries only in-frame clones and drops some. The sample records 8,000 or so clones, over 85% being singletons. The same data also went into a second study, on regulatory T cells.

The sample was CD127- CD25+ CD4+ Tregs sorted from blood. These TCRs come from a human donor in good health. The CDR3 runs from the conserved cysteine through the conserved F or W. A D gene is named only where the DNA matches it firmly. Clone size is stated in some rows and not others, as once, few, many or a class when expanded.

j_gene	abundance	v_gene	d_gene	CDR3aa	CDR3nt
TRBJ2-1	-	TRBV7-3	-	CASSSGRRTYNEQFF	TGTGCCAGCAGCTCCGGACGGAGGACCTACAATGAGCAGTTCTTC
TRBJ1-2	few	TRBV9	-	CASSVAATADYGYTF	TGTGCCAGCAGCGTAGCTGCGACCGCGGACTATGGCTACACCTTC
TRBJ1-5	-	TRBV19	TRBD1	CASSRTGDNQPQHF	TGTGCCAGTAGTCGGACAGGTGACAATCAGCCCCAGCATTTT
TRBJ2-3	-	TRBV5-1	TRBD1	CASSLATDRVTDTQYF	TGCGCCAGCAGCTTGGCGACGGACAGGGTCACAGATACGCAGTATTTT
TRBJ2-1	-	TRBV12-5	-	CASAADSPSPEQFF	TGTGCTAGTGCCGCCGACAGCCCTTCCCCGGAGCAGTTCTTC
TRBJ2-3	-	TRBV7-2	TRBD2	CASSPHQWTSGAQYF	TGTGCCAGCAGCCCACATCAATGGACTAGCGGAGCCCAGTATTTT
TRBJ1-6	-	TRBV11-2	-	CASSLEFRGLRSPLHF	TGTGCCAGCAGCTTAGAATTTCGAGGGTTACGATCACCCCTCCACTTT
TRBJ2-1	-	TRBV6-1	TRBD2	CASSELAGGPSYNEQFF	TGTGCCAGCAGTGAACTAGCGGGAGGGCCCTCCTACAATGAGCAGTTCTTC
TRBJ2-5	-	TRBV5-1	TRBD2	CASSLKGMAGGAQETQYF	TGCGCCAGCAGCTTGAAGGGGATGGCGGGGGGGGCCCAAGAGACCCAGTACTTC
TRBJ2-3	-	TRBV18	TRBD1	CASSSSRQGVRDTQYF	TGTGCCAGCTCATCCTCCCGACAGGGGGTGAGGGATACGCAGTATTTT
TRBJ2-6	once	TRBV7-2	TRBD2	CASSLRGDVRSGANVLTF	TGTGCCAGCAGCTTACGGGGGGACGTGCGATCTGGGGCCAACGTCCTGACTTTC
TRBJ2-3	-	TRBV6-5	-	CASRRGTSTDTQYF	TGTGCCAGCCGACGGGGGACTAGCACAGATACGCAGTATTTT
TRBJ1-6	few	TRBV7-2	-	CASSLQGSSYNSPLHF	TGTGCCAGCAGCTTACAGGGGAGCTCCTATAATTCACCCCTCCACTTT
TRBJ1-5	-	TRBV7-2	-	CASSLGSTVNQPQHF	TGTGCCAGCAGCTTAGGGAGTACGGTGAATCAGCCCCAGCATTTT
TRBJ2-7	-	TRBV5-1	TRBD2	CASSLAGGWEQYF	TGCGCCAGCAGCCTGGCCGGGGGGTGGGAGCAGTACTTC
TRBJ2-5	-	TRBV15	-	CATSPSGGGGETQYF	TGTGCCACCAGCCCCAGTGGAGGGGGCGGGGAGACCCAGTACTTC
TRBJ2-7	-	TRBV10-2	-	CASSVSRFYEQYF	TGCGCCAGCAGTGTCTCGAGATTCTACGAGCAGTACTTC
TRBJ2-7	-	TRBV7-9	-	CASSFRSPDYREREQYF	TGTGCCAGCAGTTTTAGGAGTCCGGACTATCGGGAGCGCGAGCAGTACTTC
TRBJ2-1	-	TRBV7-9	-	CASRTRVYSYNEQFF	TGTGCCAGCAGGACTCGAGTATACTCCTACAATGAGCAGTTCTTC
TRBJ2-3	once	TRBV7-2	TRBD2	CASSFMSGGLTDTQYF	TGTGCCAGCAGCTTCATGAGCGGGGGGCTCACAGATACGCAGTATTTT
TRBJ1-1	-	TRBV15	TRBD1	CATSRGQGAFMNTEAFF	TGTGCCACCAGCAGGGGACAGGGGGCATTCATGAACACTGAAGCTTTCTTT
TRBJ1-2	-	TRBV7-9	-	CASSSHYGYTF	TGTGCCAGCAGCTCTCACTATGGCTACACCTTC
TRBJ1-3	-	TRBV30	-	CAWMSSGNTIYF	TGTGCCTGGATGAGCTCTGGAAACACCATATATTTT
TRBJ2-7	-	TRBV27	TRBD2	CASSRDYTYEQYF	TGTGCCAGCAGTCGGGACTATACCTACGAGCAGTACTTC
TRBJ2-7	-	TRBV25-1	-	CASSEWRVGGHYEQYF	TGTGCCAGCAGTGAATGGCGGGTTGGGGGCCACTACGAGCAGTACTTC